One TCR beta chain is described in this entry. Its specificity is not known. The data stem from a study of cytomegalovirus exposure and HLA in healthy donors. This PCR relied on a set of 60 Vbeta primers and 13 Jbeta primers. Here immunoSEQ multiplex PCR was the method, and the copy in TCRdb shows in-frame clones only, minus some. Here the sample spans roughly 110,000 clones, about 80% being singletons. CDR1 MNHNS and CDR2 SASEGT come from the germline V gene. The CDR3 spans 13 residues. Trimming shortened V by 3 bases and J by 5 bases, and 10 bases separated the two germline ends. General study findings and limits: Apparent HLA restriction characterized most CMV-associated TCR beta chains in a later analysis. In presence/absence analyses, roughly uniform sequencing depth across donors was assumed.

This receptor was identified in a man younger than 45 in good health and CMV-seronegative. V gene TRBV6-1 combines with J gene TRBJ1-2; no clear D gene. The sequenced material came from PBMCs. CDR3 sequence (DNA): TGTGCCAGCAGTGATTCTATCGGGTATGGCTACACCTTC. Translation gives CASSDSIGYGYTF.